The TCR beta chain under discussion was sequenced for a study of blood T cell repertoires in COVID-19. The overall study: The cDNA or gDNA used as material had been derived from T cells, B-cell-depleted T cells, or PBMCs.

Method: immunoSEQ multiplex PCR; TCRdb's copy keeps in-frame clones and lacks some. Counted here are over 250,000 clones, more than 70% occurring once; the ten biggest clones make up roughly 2%. There are 15 residues in the CDR3. Per germline, CDR1 SQVTM and CDR2 ANQGSEA. V lost 6 bases, J lost 0 bases, and 10 bases stayed unmatched. The TCR originated in a woman in her sixties or seventies in a cohort exposed to, infected with or recovered from COVID-19 (not recorded which). The chain couples TRBV29-1 to TRBJ1-1; 7 nucleotides agree with TRBD1. Sequencing was carried out using PBMCs or T cells enriched from blood (not recorded which). The CDR3 DNA reads TGCAGCGTGGGAAACAGGGGCCCGATGAACACTGAAGCTTTCTTT. Translating gives CSVGNRGPMNTEAFF.